This entry concerns a single T cell receptor beta chain. The target antigen is unknown. This entry is derived from a study of regulatory T cells in long-lasting Graves disease. Study-level findings and limits: The study found persistent patients shared more public clonotypes (roughly 2,500) than new patients (about 990).

Assembly of TCR beta libraries relied on iRepertoire HTBI primers together with Arm-PCR of CDR3 regions. From the multiplex PCR reads, TCRdb called clonotypes with MiXCR, one entry per CDR3 protein. The sample consists of under 800,000 distinct CDR3 sequences, around 17% of them appearing once. Time point meaning: newly diagnosed GD, antithyroid drugs for less than 3 months. RNA extracted from PBMCs served as the sequencing template. From germline, CDR1 is GTSNPN and CDR2 SVGIG (reference sequence). The germline V and J ends were trimmed by 0 bases and 8 bases, with 20 bases remaining between them. This CDR3 region has 17 residues. These data were also filed under a second study, of T cells in Graves' hyperthyroidism and ophthalmopathy.

The sequence derives from a woman between 25 and 40 years old with Graves disease. The sample in question was peripheral blood mononuclear cells (PBMCs), obtained at new diagnosis, from a patient treated with antithyroid drugs. The chain links TRBV30 to TRBJ1-6; D is possibly TRBD1 (6 bases). CDR3 DNA sequence: TGTGCCTGGAGTGTTCGTTCAGGGACAAACGCTTATTCACCCCTCCACTTT. It translates to CAWSVRSGTNAYSPLHF.